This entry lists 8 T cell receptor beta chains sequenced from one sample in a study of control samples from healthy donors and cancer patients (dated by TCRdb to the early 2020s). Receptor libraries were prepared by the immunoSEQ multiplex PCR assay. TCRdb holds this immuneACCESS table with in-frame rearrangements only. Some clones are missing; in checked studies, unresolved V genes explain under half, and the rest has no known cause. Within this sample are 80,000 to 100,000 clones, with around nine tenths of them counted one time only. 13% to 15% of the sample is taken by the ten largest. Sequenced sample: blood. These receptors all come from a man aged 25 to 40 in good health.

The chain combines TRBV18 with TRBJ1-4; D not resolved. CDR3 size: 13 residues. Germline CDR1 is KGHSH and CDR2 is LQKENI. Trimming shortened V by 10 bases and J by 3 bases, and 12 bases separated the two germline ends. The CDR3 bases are TGTGCCACCTCGGGTACATCTAATGAAAAACTGTTTTTT. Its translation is CATSGTSNEKLFF.

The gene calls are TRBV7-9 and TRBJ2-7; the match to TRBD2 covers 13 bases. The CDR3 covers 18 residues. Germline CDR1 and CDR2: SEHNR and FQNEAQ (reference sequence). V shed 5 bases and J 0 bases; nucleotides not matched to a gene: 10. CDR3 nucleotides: TGTGCCAGCAGCATAGGGACTAGCGGGGCGATCTTCTCCTACGAGCAGTACTTC. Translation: CASSIGTSGAIFSYEQYF.

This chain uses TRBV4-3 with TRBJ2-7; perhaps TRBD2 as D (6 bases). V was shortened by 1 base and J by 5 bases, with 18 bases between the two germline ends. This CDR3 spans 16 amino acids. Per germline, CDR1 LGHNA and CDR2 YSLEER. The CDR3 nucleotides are TGCGCCAGCAGCCAAGGTGTAGCGGCCCCTAACCACGAGCAGTACTTC. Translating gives CASSQGVAAPNHEQYF.

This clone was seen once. The CDR3 loop is CSARADREAFF. Here the CDR3 DNA reads TGCAGTGCTAGGGCGGACAGGGAAGCTTTCTTT. The chain recombines TRBV20-1 with TRBJ1-1, with TRBD1 matching 7 bases. This CDR3 has 11 residues. With 3 bases clipped from V and 8 bases from J, the junction kept 3 bases outside the gene matches. Per germline, CDR1 DFQATT and CDR2 SNEGSKA (reference sequence).

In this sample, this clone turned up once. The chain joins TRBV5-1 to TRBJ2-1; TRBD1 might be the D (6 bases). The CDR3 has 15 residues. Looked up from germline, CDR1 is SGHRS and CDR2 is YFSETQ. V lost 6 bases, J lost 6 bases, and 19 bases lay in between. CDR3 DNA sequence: TGCGCCAGCACCGATGACAGGAGCGGTCCCAATGAGCAGTTCTTC. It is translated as CASTDDRSGPNEQFF.

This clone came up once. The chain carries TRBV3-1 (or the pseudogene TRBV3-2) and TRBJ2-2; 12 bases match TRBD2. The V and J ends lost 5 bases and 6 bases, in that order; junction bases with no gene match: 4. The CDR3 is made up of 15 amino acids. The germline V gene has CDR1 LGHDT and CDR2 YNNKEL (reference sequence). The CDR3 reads CASSFLAGGPGELFF. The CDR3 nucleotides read TGTGCCAGCAGCTTTCTAGCGGGAGGGCCCGGGGAGCTGTTTTTT.

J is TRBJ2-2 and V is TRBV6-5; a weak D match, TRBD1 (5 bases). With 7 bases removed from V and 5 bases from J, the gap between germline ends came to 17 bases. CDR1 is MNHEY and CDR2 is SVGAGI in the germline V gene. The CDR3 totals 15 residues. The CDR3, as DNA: TGTGCCAGCAAGGGGTGGGCTTGGATAACCGGGGAGCTGTTTTTT. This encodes CASKGWAWITGELFF.

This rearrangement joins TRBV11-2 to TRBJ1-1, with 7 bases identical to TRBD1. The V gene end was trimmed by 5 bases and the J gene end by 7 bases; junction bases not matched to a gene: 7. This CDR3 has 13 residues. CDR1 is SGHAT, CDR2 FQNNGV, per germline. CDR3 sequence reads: CASSTQGEGEAFF. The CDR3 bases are TGTGCCAGCAGCACCCAGGGGGAGGGTGAAGCTTTCTTT.